Below are 2 T cell receptor beta chains sequenced from a single sample in a study of shared clonotypes between healthy human individuals. The data were produced by immunoSEQ multiplex PCR, yet TCRdb's version contains in-frame clones alone and is incomplete. The table lists fewer than 650,000 clones, about three quarters of them singletons. The sequencing input was PBMCs. These receptors were obtained from a woman in her 40s in good health. Some clones in this sample may be carry-over from other donors' samples.

On this clone: This same CDR3 is encoded by further DNA sequences in the sample. The chain couples TRBV28 to TRBJ2-7; no clear D gene. Germline V gene lookup returns CDR1 MDHEN and CDR2 SYDVKM. CDR3 length equals 12 residues. The ends were cut back, 6 bases at V and 3 bases at J, with 9 bases in the middle. The CDR3 spells CASSLLSYEQYF. In DNA, the CDR3 is TGTGCCAGCAGCCTTCTGAGCTACGAGCAGTACTTC.

The chain couples TRBV7-3 to TRBJ2-1, with 12 nucleotides matching TRBD2. Germline V gene lookup returns CDR1 SGHTA and CDR2 FQGTGA. The CDR3 runs 15 residues. The trim removed 5 bases at V and 6 bases at J, leaving 5 bases unmatched. The CDR3 sequence: CASSPRLAGVNEQFF. The CDR3 DNA is TGTGCCAGCAGCCCCCGACTAGCGGGAGTCAATGAGCAGTTCTTC.